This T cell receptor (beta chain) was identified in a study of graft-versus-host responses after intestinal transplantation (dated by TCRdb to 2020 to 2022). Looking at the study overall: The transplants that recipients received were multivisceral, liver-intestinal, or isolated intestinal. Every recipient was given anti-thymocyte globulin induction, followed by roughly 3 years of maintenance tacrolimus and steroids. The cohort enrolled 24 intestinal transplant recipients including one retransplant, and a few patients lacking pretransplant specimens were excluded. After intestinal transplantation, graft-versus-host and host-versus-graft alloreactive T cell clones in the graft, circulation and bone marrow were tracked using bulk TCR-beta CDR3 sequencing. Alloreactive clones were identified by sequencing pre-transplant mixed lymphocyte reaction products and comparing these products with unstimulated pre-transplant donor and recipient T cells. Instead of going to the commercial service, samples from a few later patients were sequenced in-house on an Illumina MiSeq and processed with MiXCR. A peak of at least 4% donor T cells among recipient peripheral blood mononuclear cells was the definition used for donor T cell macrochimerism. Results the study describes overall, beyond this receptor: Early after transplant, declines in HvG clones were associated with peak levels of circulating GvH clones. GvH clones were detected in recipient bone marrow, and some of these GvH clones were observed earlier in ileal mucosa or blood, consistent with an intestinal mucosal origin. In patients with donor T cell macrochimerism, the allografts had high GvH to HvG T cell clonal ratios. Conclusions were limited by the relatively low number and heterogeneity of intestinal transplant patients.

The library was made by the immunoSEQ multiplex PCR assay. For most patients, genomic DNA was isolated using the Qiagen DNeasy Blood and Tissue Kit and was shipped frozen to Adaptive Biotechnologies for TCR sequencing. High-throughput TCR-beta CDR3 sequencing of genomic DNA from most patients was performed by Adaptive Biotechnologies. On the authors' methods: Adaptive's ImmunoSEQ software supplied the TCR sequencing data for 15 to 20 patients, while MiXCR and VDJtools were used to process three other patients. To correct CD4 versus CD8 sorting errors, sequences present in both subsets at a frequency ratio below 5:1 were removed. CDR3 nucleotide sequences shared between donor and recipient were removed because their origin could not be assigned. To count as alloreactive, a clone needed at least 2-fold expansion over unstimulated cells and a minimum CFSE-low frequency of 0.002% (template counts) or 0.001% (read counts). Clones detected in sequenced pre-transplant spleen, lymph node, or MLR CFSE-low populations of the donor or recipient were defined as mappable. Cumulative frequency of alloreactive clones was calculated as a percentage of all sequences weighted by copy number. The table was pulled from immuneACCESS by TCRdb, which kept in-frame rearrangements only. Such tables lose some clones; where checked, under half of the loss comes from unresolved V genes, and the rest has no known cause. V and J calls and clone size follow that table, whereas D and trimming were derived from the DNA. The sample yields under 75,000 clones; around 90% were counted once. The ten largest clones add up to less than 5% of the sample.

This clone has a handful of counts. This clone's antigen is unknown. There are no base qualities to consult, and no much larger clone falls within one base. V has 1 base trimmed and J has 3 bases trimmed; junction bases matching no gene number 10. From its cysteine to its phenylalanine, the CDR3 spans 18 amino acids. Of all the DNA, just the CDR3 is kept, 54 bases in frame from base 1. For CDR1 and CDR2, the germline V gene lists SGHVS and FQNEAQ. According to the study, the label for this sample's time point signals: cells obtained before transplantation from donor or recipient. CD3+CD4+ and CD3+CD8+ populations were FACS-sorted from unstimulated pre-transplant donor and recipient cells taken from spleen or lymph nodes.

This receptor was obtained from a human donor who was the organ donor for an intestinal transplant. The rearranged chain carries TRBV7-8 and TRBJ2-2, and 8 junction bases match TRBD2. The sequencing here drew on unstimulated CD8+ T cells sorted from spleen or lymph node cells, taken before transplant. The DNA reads TGTGCCAGCAGCTTAGACACCATACAGACTAGCGACACCGGGGAGCTGTTTTTT. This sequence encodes CASSLDTIQTSDTGELFF.